The 23 T cell receptor beta chains listed next were all sequenced from one sample in a study of cytomegalovirus exposure and HLA in healthy donors. The study ran its PCR with 60 Vbeta and 13 Jbeta primers. Only in-frame clones appear in the TCRdb table, and some are missing; sequencing was by immunoSEQ multiplex PCR. The sample has 110,000 to 150,000 clones, around three quarters seen once. Specimen: PBMCs. The origin of the receptors is a man between 18 and 29 years old in good health and CMV-seronegative.

The rearrangement uses TRBV5-6 and TRBJ2-5, with 11 bases aligning to TRBD1. The ends lost 4 bases at V and 1 base at J; junction bases unmatched: 15. Germline loops: CDR1 SGHDT, CDR2 YYEEEE. The CDR3 is 19 amino acids. The CDR3 nucleotides are TGTGCCAGCAGCCCCCCTCCCCGACCGGACAGGGGGCTCCAAGAGACCCAGTACTTC. Protein sequence: CASSPPPRPDRGLQETQYF.

This clone was observed a few times. V usage is TRBV6-5 and J usage is TRBJ1-2; 9 nucleotides line up with TRBD1. The J segment lost 7 bases and the V segment lost 2 bases, leaving 5 bases of the junction unmatched. There are 14 residues in the CDR3. Germline V lookup: CDR1 MNHEY, CDR2 SVGAGI. DNA of the CDR3: TGTGCCAGCAGTTACGCGGACAGGGGAAGTGGCTACACCTTC. Its translation is CASSYADRGSGYTF.

The gene calls are TRBV30 and TRBJ1-1; 7 nucleotides line up with TRBD1. J lost 4 bases, V lost 2 bases, and 4 bases had no gene match. This CDR3 has 13 residues. Per germline, CDR1 GTSNPN and CDR2 SVGIG (reference sequence). The CDR3 loop reads CAWSYRGLTEAFF. In DNA form, the CDR3 reads TGTGCCTGGAGTTACAGGGGCCTCACTGAAGCTTTCTTT.

This clone has more than one count but fewer than ten. This chain links TRBV7-9 with TRBJ2-7; 7 positions agree with TRBD1. CDR1 and CDR2 from the germline V gene are SEHNR and FQNEAQ (reference sequence). The CDR3 length is 15 residues. V lost 2 bases and J lost 2; bases outside the gene matches: 6. DNA for the CDR3: TGTGCCAGCAGCTTAACAGGCAGGGGGACCTACGAGCAGTACTTC. Protein product: CASSLTGRGTYEQYF.

V and J are TRBV4-3 and TRBJ2-5; no firm D call. CDR1 and CDR2 from the germline V gene are LGHNA and YSLEER. The CDR3 spans 16 residues. Deletions cut 3 bases from V and 5 bases from J, with 19 bases between. CDR3 bases: TGCGCCAGCAGCCACCTACCTCTATCCCCGCGGGAGACCCAGTACTTC. Amino acid sequence: CASSHLPLSPRETQYF.

The chain couples TRBV19 to TRBJ1-2, with TRBD1 matching over 8 bases. Germline V gene sequence: CDR1 LNHDA, CDR2 SQIVND (reference sequence). The CDR3 has 15 residues. The V segment lost 6 bases and the J segment 5 bases; nucleotides outside the gene matches: 11. The CDR3 bases are TGTGCCAGTAGGATTAGCAGGGGGCAGAGTTATGGCTACACCTTC. Amino acid sequence: CASRISRGQSYGYTF.

The chain has TRBV5-4 and TRBJ1-2, with no clear D. Germline assignment: CDR1 SGHNT and CDR2 YYREEE (reference sequence). The CDR3 covers 14 residues. V gave up 0 bases and J gave up 8 bases, with 14 bases separating them. CDR3 sequence: CASSLGQLEEGYTF. In nucleotides, the CDR3 is TGTGCCAGCAGCTTGGGGCAGCTTGAGGAAGGCTACACCTTC.

V usage is TRBV5-1 and J usage is TRBJ2-5, with 8 bases identical to TRBD1. CDR3 length: 14 residues. With V trimmed by 4 bases and J by 1 base, 3 bases remained unmatched. Germline CDR1 and CDR2: SGHRS and YFSETQ. The CDR3 coding sequence is TGCGCCAGCAGCCCCCAGGGGGCCCAAGAGACCCAGTACTTC. This sequence encodes CASSPQGAQETQYF.

The genes are TRBV7-2 and TRBJ2-5; 7 nucleotides align to TRBD2. CDR1 and CDR2 from the germline V gene are SGHTA and FQGNSA. The CDR3 extends over 14 amino acids. Trimming removed 2 bases from V and 4 bases from J; junction bases left unmatched: 4. CDR3 in DNA: TGTGCCAGCAGCTTATGGGGGGAGGGAGAGACCCAGTACTTC. Translated, it gives CASSLWGEGETQYF.

This clone has just a few counts. The rearrangement uses TRBV4-3 and TRBJ1-1, with D unclear. This CDR3 is 15 amino acids long. Germline values: CDR1 LGHNA, CDR2 YSLEER. Trimming took off 5 bases at V and 0 bases at J, with 13 bases between the two ends. CDR3 sequence reads: CASSTWATLNTEAFF. DNA for the CDR3: TGCGCCAGCAGCACTTGGGCTACTTTGAACACTGAAGCTTTCTTT.

CDR3 loop: CATSPRLAGGLPTGELFF. The CDR3, as DNA: TGTGCCACCAGCCCCAGACTAGCGGGGGGCCTACCAACCGGGGAGCTGTTTTTT. This chain connects TRBV15 to TRBJ2-2, with TRBD2 matching 13 bases. This CDR3 contains 18 residues. The junction had 11 bases not matched to a gene; V was cut back by 5 bases and J by 5 bases. CDR1 is LNHNV, CDR2 YYDKDF, per germline (reference sequence).

The rearrangement joins TRBV7-8 to TRBJ1-6; D is perhaps TRBD1 (6 bases). This CDR3 has 18 residues. Trimming removed 2 bases from V and 6 bases from J, with 20 bases in between. Germline values: CDR1 SGHVS, CDR2 FQNEAQ. CDR3 bases: TGTGCCAGCAGCTTACAAAGTATTGGGACACTAGTTAATTCACCCCTCCACTTT. Translating gives CASSLQSIGTLVNSPLHF.

The rearrangement joins TRBV9 to TRBJ1-6, with 7 bases that match TRBD1. The V gene end was trimmed by 2 bases and the J gene end by 7 bases; junction bases not matched to a gene: 3. This CDR3 is built from 14 residues. CDR1 and CDR2 from the germline V gene are SGDLS and YYNGEE. CDR3 residues: CASSVTGVNSPLHF. Here the CDR3 DNA reads TGTGCCAGCAGCGTCACAGGGGTCAATTCACCCCTCCACTTT. Looking up the rest from reference TRBV9 and TRBJ1-6 gives the full variable domain: DSGVTQTPKHLITATGQRVTLRCSPRSGDLSVYWYQQSLDQGLQFLIQYYNGEERAKGNILERFSAQQFPDLHSELNLSSLELGDSALYFCASSVTGVNSPLHFGNGTRLTVT.

The J gene is TRBJ1-4, the V gene TRBV7-9; D uncertain. From germline, CDR1 is SEHNR and CDR2 FQNEAQ (reference sequence). The V gene lost 8 bases and the J gene lost 3 bases, with 16 bases spanning the gap. CDR3 size: 15 residues. The DNA of the CDR3 is TGTGCCAGCCTCTTAACGGGATCTCCTAATGAAAAACTGTTTTTT. Its translation: CASLLTGSPNEKLFF.

The rearrangement joins TRBV27 to TRBJ1-2; D is possibly TRBD1 (5 bases). The CDR3 has 15 residues. The germline gives CDR1 MNHEY, CDR2 SMNVEV (reference sequence). Deletions cut 5 bases from V and 5 bases from J, with 18 bases between. The CDR3: CASSPAYGQGYGYTF. CDR3 bases: TGTGCCAGCAGTCCGGCATACGGGCAGGGATATGGCTACACCTTC.

The rearrangement links TRBV4-1 to TRBJ1-6; D is perhaps TRBD1 (5 bases). Germline CDR1 reads MGHRA; CDR2 reads YSYEKL. The length of the CDR3 is 17 residues. V was pared by 2 bases and J by 10 bases, with 21 bases between. This CDR3 is CASSQLGGDWTKSPLHF. As DNA, the CDR3 is TGCGCCAGCAGCCAATTGGGGGGGGACTGGACGAAATCACCCCTCCACTTT.

The chain combines TRBV4-3 with TRBJ1-5; the match to TRBD1 covers 11 bases. The CDR3 contains 18 residues. J was trimmed by 5 bases and V by 0 bases; bases with no gene match: 9. The V gene's germline CDR1 is LGHNA and CDR2 YSLEER. CDR3 DNA: TGCGCCAGCAGCCAAGATAGGGAGGACAGGGGGCAAGATCAGCCCCAGCATTTT. This translates into CASSQDREDRGQDQPQHF.

This clone has more than one count but fewer than ten. J is TRBJ1-2 and V is TRBV5-6; TRBD1 might be the D (5 bases). Germline V gene lookup returns CDR1 SGHDT and CDR2 YYEEEE. V was clipped by 2 bases and J by 8 bases, with 10 bases between them. The CDR3 sequence is 12 residues long. CDR3 amino acids: CASSFGGAGYTF. The DNA for the CDR3 is TGTGCCAGCAGCTTTGGAGGGGCCGGCTACACCTTC.

The chain is built from TRBV29-1 and TRBJ1-1; tentative D call: TRBD1 (5 bases). V was pared by 7 bases and J by 1 base, with 13 bases between. This CDR3 is 13 amino acids long. Germline V gives CDR1 SQVTM, CDR2 ANQGSEA. The CDR3 nucleotides are TGCAGCGCTGCGGAGGGGACGAACACTGAAGCTTTCTTT. Its translation is CSAAEGTNTEAFF.

The chain links TRBV27 to TRBJ2-3; tentative D call: TRBD1 (5 bases). The germline V and J ends were trimmed by 5 bases and 4 bases, with 19 bases remaining between them. Germline CDR1 reads MNHEY; CDR2 reads SMNVEV (reference sequence). This CDR3 is built from 16 residues. DNA of the CDR3: TGTGCCAGCAGTCCCAGACAGCCCCTAGGGGCAGATACGCAGTATTTT. Translated: CASSPRQPLGADTQYF.

This chain links TRBV11-2 with TRBJ2-1; TRBD2 matches at 10 bases. Germline-derived CDR1 and CDR2 are SGHAT and FQNNGV. The CDR3 runs to 18 residues. After removal of 1 base from V and 9 bases from J, the junction contained 15 bases not matched to a gene. CDR3 nucleotide sequence: TGTGCCAGCAGCTTAGGGGATGAGGGAGCGGGGGGGCCGAGTGAGCAGTTCTTC. It translates to CASSLGDEGAGGPSEQFF.

This clone has a handful of counts. V is TRBV6-5 and J is TRBJ1-1; D is unresolved. The CDR3 runs 14 residues. The V end lost 2 bases, the J end lost 0 bases, and 7 bases lay between the germline ends. Germline CDR1 and CDR2: MNHEY and SVGAGI. The CDR3 loop is CASSYLPMNTEAFF. As DNA, the CDR3 is TGTGCCAGCAGTTACCTACCCATGAACACTGAAGCTTTCTTT.

A single count supports this clone. The V gene is TRBV7-9, the J gene TRBJ2-3, with 10 bases matching TRBD2. Germline loops: CDR1 SEHNR, CDR2 FQNEAQ (reference sequence). This CDR3 contains 15 residues. Unmatched junction bases numbered 4, after V lost 2 bases and J lost 5 bases. In DNA form, the CDR3 reads TGTGCCAGCAGCTTAAGCGGGGGGGCGGAAGATACGCAGTATTTT. Its protein is CASSLSGGAEDTQYF.